A selection of T cell receptor beta chains follows, all from one sample in a study of blood T cell repertoires in COVID-19. Assay used: immunoSEQ multiplex PCR; TCRdb lists only in-frame clones, some missing. The table has about 280,000 clones, nearly 90% seen once. Sequenced sample: peripheral blood. The receptor source for this set is a man aged 18 to 29 with active or convalescent COVID-19. Each CDR3 is given with its conserved first and last residue. A D gene is named only where the DNA matches it firmly. Only part of the rows carry a size: once, few, many, or a class if the clone is expanded.

v_call	clone_size	d_call	j_call	cdr3_aa	cdr3_nt
TRBV19	.	.	TRBJ1-2	CASMGGTIGYGYTF	TGTGCCAGTATGGGAGGTACAATAGGTTATGGCTACACCTTC
TRBV4-1	.	TRBD1	TRBJ1-4	CASSHEDRGSNEKLFF	TGCGCCAGCAGCCATGAAGACAGGGGATCTAATGAAAAACTGTTTTTT
TRBV2	once	.	TRBJ1-5	CASSESGGGNQPQHF	TGTGCCAGCAGTGAAAGTGGGGGGGGCAATCAGCCCCAGCATTTT
TRBV7-2	.	TRBD1	TRBJ2-7	CASSLGTGYYEQYF	TGTGCCAGCAGCTTAGGGACAGGGTACTACGAGCAGTACTTC
TRBV29-1	.	TRBD1	TRBJ1-4	CSVSPSQGGHEKLFF	TGCAGCGTTAGCCCCAGCCAGGGGGGCCATGAAAAACTGTTTTTT
TRBV4-1	.	.	TRBJ2-6	CASSHPAAGANVLTF	TGCGCCAGCAGCCACCCCGCGGCCGGGGCCAACGTCCTGACTTTC
TRBV19	few	.	TRBJ2-7	CASRSRGGEQYF	TGTGCCAGTAGGAGCAGGGGCGGCGAGCAGTACTTC
TRBV4-2	.	.	TRBJ1-1	CASSQDGKEAFF	TGTGCCAGCAGCCAAGACGGTAAGGAAGCTTTCTTT
TRBV7-9	.	.	TRBJ2-1	CASSLLQGNEQFF	TGTGCCAGCAGCTTATTACAGGGAAATGAGCAGTTCTTC
TRBV7-9	.	.	TRBJ1-5	CASSLGGSAQHF	TGTGCCAGCAGCTTAGGAGGGTCGGCCCAGCATTTT
TRBV5-1	.	TRBD1	TRBJ1-1	CASKVTRTGDEAFF	TGCGCCAGTAAGGTCACCAGGACAGGGGATGAAGCTTTCTTT
TRBV10-2	.	TRBD2	TRBJ2-7	CASRSERGGYEQYF	TGCGCCAGCAGGTCAGAGCGGGGGGGATACGAGCAGTACTTC
TRBV12-3/TRBV12-4	.	TRBD1	TRBJ2-3	CASSSTGPDTQYF	TGTGCCAGCAGTTCGACAGGGCCAGATACGCAGTATTTT
TRBV7-3	.	.	TRBJ1-4	CASSLSRAGAEKLFF	TGTGCCAGCAGCTTATCCCGGGCAGGGGCCGAAAAACTGTTTTTT
TRBV6-5	.	TRBD1	TRBJ1-1	CASRATGEATEAFF	TGTGCCAGCAGGGCAACAGGGGAAGCGACTGAAGCTTTCTTT
TRBV23-1	once	TRBD1	TRBJ2-3	CASSPPGQESTDTQYF	TGCGCCAGCAGTCCGCCGGGACAGGAGAGCACAGATACGCAGTATTTT
TRBV5-1	.	.	TRBJ1-1	CASSLYRVENTEAFF	TGCGCCAGCAGCTTATACAGGGTTGAGAACACTGAAGCTTTCTTT
TRBV5-1	.	.	TRBJ1-4	CASSLTAGIVIEKLFF	TGCGCCAGCAGCTTGACCGCCGGGATAGTTATAGAAAAACTGTTTTTT
TRBV18	.	TRBD1	TRBJ1-3	CASSDRDRVAVSGNTIYF	TGTGCCAGCTCAGACCGGGACAGGGTAGCCGTCTCTGGAAACACCATATATTTT
TRBV6-5	once	.	TRBJ2-7	CATKAVYEQYF	TGTGCCACAAAAGCGGTTTACGAGCAGTACTTC
TRBV6-1	.	.	TRBJ1-1	CASSELPQGLGPWNTEAFF	TGTGCCAGCAGTGAACTCCCACAGGGATTAGGCCCTTGGAACACTGAAGCTTTCTTT
TRBV5-1	.	.	TRBJ1-5	CASSRDGGSEQPQHF	TGCGCCAGCAGCCGGGACGGGGGATCGGAGCAGCCCCAGCATTTT